This is a list of T cell receptor beta chains from one sample in a study of regulatory T cells in long-lasting Graves disease. TCRdb re-called the multiplex PCR reads through MiXCR, storing one row per CDR3 protein. Of about 540,000 distinct CDR3 sequences detected, about 14% appear once; the ten largest clones hold roughly 10%. This sample was also put to use in a study of T cells in Graves' hyperthyroidism and ophthalmopathy.

The sample consisted of peripheral blood mononuclear cells (PBMCs), taken at new diagnosis, from a patient treated with antithyroid drugs. These receptors came from a man younger than 45 with Graves disease. CDR3s include the opening cysteine and the closing phenylalanine or tryptophan. Each record gives: J gene, D gene, V gene, CDR3 length, clone size, CDR3 DNA, CDR3 protein. D genes are given only for firm matches. A clone size is listed for some rows: how often the clone was seen (once, few, many), or a class if it is expanded.

j_call: TRBJ2-4
d_call: TRBD1
v_call: TRBV12-3/TRBV12-4
cdr3_length: 13
clone_size: many
cdr3_nt: TGTGCCACCACTGACAGGGGGCGCGCCATTCAGTACTTC
cdr3_aa: CATTDRGRAIQYF

j_call: TRBJ2-1
d_call: NA
v_call: TRBV12-5
cdr3_length: 17
clone_size: many
cdr3_nt: TGTGCTAGTGGTTTGGTACTTGGTGGGAGCTCCTACAATGAGCAGTTCTTC
cdr3_aa: CASGLVLGGSSYNEQFF

j_call: TRBJ2-3
d_call: TRBD2
v_call: TRBV12-3/TRBV12-4
cdr3_length: 14
clone_size: many
cdr3_nt: TGTGCCAGCAGTTGGACTAGCGGGACAGATACGCAGTATTTT
cdr3_aa: CASSWTSGTDTQYF

j_call: TRBJ2-7
d_call: NA
v_call: TRBV12-3/TRBV12-4
cdr3_length: 15
clone_size: few
cdr3_nt: TGTGCCAGCAGTTTAAGTTTCGCAGGAGCCTACGAGCAGTACTTC
cdr3_aa: CASSLSFAGAYEQYF

j_call: TRBJ1-2
d_call: NA
v_call: TRBV11-2
cdr3_length: 14
clone_size: many
cdr3_nt: TGTGCCAGCAGCTACTTTAACAGGGATCATGGCTACACCTTC
cdr3_aa: CASSYFNRDHGYTF

j_call: TRBJ2-6
d_call: TRBD1
v_call: TRBV27
cdr3_length: 18
clone_size: few
cdr3_nt: TGTGCCAGCTTATATTCCGGGACAGGGCTTTCTGGGGCCAACGTCCTGACTTTC
cdr3_aa: CASLYSGTGLSGANVLTF

j_call: TRBJ2-2
d_call: NA
v_call: TRBV2
cdr3_length: 14
clone_size: many
cdr3_nt: TGTGCCAGCAGTGGATCAAGGGTCTCCGGGGAGCTGTTTTTT
cdr3_aa: CASSGSRVSGELFF

j_call: TRBJ1-2
d_call: NA
v_call: TRBV9
cdr3_length: 16
clone_size: many
cdr3_nt: TGTGCCAGCAGCACTACTGCGGTGGCAGGGGCCTATGGCTACACCTTC
cdr3_aa: CASSTTAVAGAYGYTF

j_call: TRBJ1-1
d_call: NA
v_call: TRBV2
cdr3_length: 15
clone_size: many
cdr3_nt: TGTGCCACCTCAATCCAGACAGCCACCGCGACTGAAGCTTTCTTT
cdr3_aa: CATSIQTATATEAFF

j_call: TRBJ2-7
d_call: NA
v_call: TRBV11-2
cdr3_length: 14
clone_size: many
cdr3_nt: TGTGCCAGCAGCAAAGGAAACCTACGGGAAGAGCAGTACTTC
cdr3_aa: CASSKGNLREEQYF

j_call: TRBJ2-7
d_call: NA
v_call: TRBV10-1
cdr3_length: 15
clone_size: many
cdr3_nt: TGCGCCAGCAGTGATAATAGCGGTGAAGTCCACGAGCAGTACTTC
cdr3_aa: CASSDNSGEVHEQYF

j_call: TRBJ2-7
d_call: TRBD1
v_call: TRBV7-2
cdr3_length: 19
clone_size: few
cdr3_nt: TGTGCCAGCAGCTTAACTCGAGGGACAGGGCGCTTTTTGTCCTACGAGCAGTACTTC
cdr3_aa: CASSLTRGTGRFLSYEQYF

j_call: TRBJ2-1
d_call: TRBD1
v_call: TRBV20-1
cdr3_length: 17
clone_size: many
cdr3_nt: TGCAGTGCTAGCGACGCCGGGACAGGGGGCTTCTACAATGAGCAGTTCTTC
cdr3_aa: CSASDAGTGGFYNEQFF

j_call: TRBJ1-4
d_call: NA
v_call: TRBV18
cdr3_length: 15
clone_size: many
cdr3_nt: TGTGCCAGCTCACCAAGGGAAATCGGGATGGAAAAACTGTTTTTT
cdr3_aa: CASSPREIGMEKLFF

j_call: TRBJ2-3
d_call: NA
v_call: TRBV2
cdr3_length: 14
clone_size: many
cdr3_nt: TGTGCCAGCAGTGATGGCGGGAGCACAGATACGCAGTATTTT
cdr3_aa: CASSDGGSTDTQYF

j_call: TRBJ2-5
d_call: TRBD1
v_call: TRBV7-2
cdr3_length: 15
clone_size: many
cdr3_nt: TGTGCCAGCAGCCGGGACAGGTGGGAGCAAGAGACCCAGTACTTC
cdr3_aa: CASSRDRWEQETQYF

j_call: TRBJ2-1
d_call: NA
v_call: TRBV30
cdr3_length: 14
clone_size: many
cdr3_nt: TGTGCCTGGAGTGTTTGGGGGAGCGGGAATGAGCAGTTCTTC
cdr3_aa: CAWSVWGSGNEQFF

j_call: TRBJ2-1
d_call: TRBD2
v_call: TRBV12-3/TRBV12-4
cdr3_length: 15
clone_size: NA
cdr3_nt: TGTGCCAGCGGCCCTTCCCCCGGGAGGGACAATGAGCAGTTCTTC
cdr3_aa: CASGPSPGRDNEQFF

j_call: TRBJ2-1
d_call: NA
v_call: TRBV28
cdr3_length: 15
clone_size: many
cdr3_nt: TGTGCCAGCAGTCTCGTAGCGCCTGCCGCCTATGAGCAGTTCTTC
cdr3_aa: CASSLVAPAAYEQFF

j_call: TRBJ1-1
d_call: NA
v_call: TRBV28
cdr3_length: 15
clone_size: many
cdr3_nt: TGTGCCAGCAGTGTTATCCAGGGCATGAACACTGAAGCTTTCTTT
cdr3_aa: CASSVIQGMNTEAFF

j_call: TRBJ2-7
d_call: TRBD2
v_call: TRBV20-1
cdr3_length: 13
clone_size: NA
cdr3_nt: TGCAGTGTTCAGCGGGAGGGCCTCTACGAGCAGTACTTC
cdr3_aa: CSVQREGLYEQYF

j_call: TRBJ2-1
d_call: NA
v_call: TRBV5-1
cdr3_length: 14
clone_size: many
cdr3_nt: TGCGCCAGCAGCTTGGGACAGTCTGGGGATGAGCAGTTCTTC
cdr3_aa: CASSLGQSGDEQFF

j_call: TRBJ1-4
d_call: TRBD1
v_call: TRBV5-1
cdr3_length: 14
clone_size: NA
cdr3_nt: TGCGCCAGCAGAACGGGACAGGGTATGGAAAAACTGTTTTTT
cdr3_aa: CASRTGQGMEKLFF

j_call: TRBJ2-5
d_call: TRBD2
v_call: TRBV6-1
cdr3_length: 15
clone_size: many
cdr3_nt: TGTGCCAGCACCCCTCTAGCGGGGTCCCAAGAGACCCAGTACTTC
cdr3_aa: CASTPLAGSQETQYF

j_call: TRBJ2-1
d_call: TRBD2
v_call: TRBV9
cdr3_length: 20
clone_size: NA
cdr3_nt: TGTGCCAGCAGCGTAGACCTCGGGTACGGGGAGGCTAGCGGGAGTTTTGAGCAGTTCTTC
cdr3_aa: CASSVDLGYGEASGSFEQFF

j_call: TRBJ2-7
d_call: NA
v_call: TRBV10-1
cdr3_length: 15
clone_size: few
cdr3_nt: TGCGCCAGCAGTGAGTCCGGACAGCTGTCCTACGAGCAGTACTTC
cdr3_aa: CASSESGQLSYEQYF

j_call: TRBJ2-5
d_call: NA
v_call: TRBV27
cdr3_length: 12
clone_size: many
cdr3_nt: TGTGCCAGCAGTTTAAGGGAAGAGACCCAGTACTTC
cdr3_aa: CASSLREETQYF

j_call: TRBJ2-3
d_call: NA
v_call: TRBV10-3
cdr3_length: 17
clone_size: NA
cdr3_nt: TGTGCCATCAGTGAGTCATTGGCGGGGAAAGCTCCGGCTACGCAGTATTTT
cdr3_aa: CAISESLAGKAPATQYF

j_call: TRBJ2-1
d_call: TRBD2
v_call: TRBV13
cdr3_length: 15
clone_size: many
cdr3_nt: TGTGCCAGCAGCATGGGACTAGCGGGCTACAATGAGCAGTTCTTC
cdr3_aa: CASSMGLAGYNEQFF

j_call: TRBJ2-7
d_call: NA
v_call: TRBV12-3/TRBV12-4
cdr3_length: 13
clone_size: many
cdr3_nt: TGTGCCAGCAGTTTTCAGGAAACCTACGAGCAGTACTTC
cdr3_aa: CASSFQETYEQYF

j_call: TRBJ2-7
d_call: NA
v_call: TRBV12-3/TRBV12-4
cdr3_length: 15
clone_size: many
cdr3_nt: TGTGCCAGCAGATCCGGCGGCGGGGCCTCCTACGAGCAGTACTTC
cdr3_aa: CASRSGGGASYEQYF

j_call: TRBJ1-2
d_call: TRBD1
v_call: TRBV2
cdr3_length: 19
clone_size: many
cdr3_nt: TGTGCCAGCAGTCACAGCAACAGGGGGCGGATACCCGCTAACTATGGCTACACCTTC
cdr3_aa: CASSHSNRGRIPANYGYTF

j_call: TRBJ2-3
d_call: TRBD1
v_call: TRBV11-2
cdr3_length: 15
clone_size: many
cdr3_nt: TGTGCCAGCTTCGCGGGGGACAGGGGGCCAGATACGCAGTATTTT
cdr3_aa: CASFAGDRGPDTQYF

j_call: TRBJ1-2
d_call: NA
v_call: TRBV5-6
cdr3_length: 12
clone_size: NA
cdr3_nt: TGTGCCAGCAGCTGGGGACTCTATGGCTACACCTTC
cdr3_aa: CASSWGLYGYTF

j_call: TRBJ2-5
d_call: TRBD2
v_call: TRBV10-1
cdr3_length: 16
clone_size: NA
cdr3_nt: TGCGCCAGCAGTGAGTCGCTAGCGGTACCACAAGAGACCCAGTACTTC
cdr3_aa: CASSESLAVPQETQYF

j_call: TRBJ2-3
d_call: NA
v_call: TRBV29-1
cdr3_length: 12
clone_size: NA
cdr3_nt: TGCAGCGTTCTCAGGGATGGAGATACGCAGTATTTT
cdr3_aa: CSVLRDGDTQYF

j_call: TRBJ1-1
d_call: TRBD1
v_call: TRBV9
cdr3_length: 15
clone_size: NA
cdr3_nt: TGTGCCAGCAGCGTAGCTTCCGGACAGGGGAGTGAAGCTTTCTTT
cdr3_aa: CASSVASGQGSEAFF

j_call: TRBJ2-2
d_call: TRBD2
v_call: TRBV7-2
cdr3_length: 16
clone_size: many
cdr3_nt: TGTGCCAGCAGCTTAGAACTAGCGGGAATAACCGGGGAGCTGTTTTTT
cdr3_aa: CASSLELAGITGELFF

j_call: TRBJ2-1
d_call: TRBD2
v_call: TRBV13
cdr3_length: 15
clone_size: many
cdr3_nt: TGTGCCAGCAGCTTAGAGACTAGCGGGAGTCATGAGCAGTTCTTC
cdr3_aa: CASSLETSGSHEQFF

j_call: TRBJ1-1
d_call: NA
v_call: TRBV6-1
cdr3_length: 16
clone_size: many
cdr3_nt: TGTGCCAGCAGTCCCAAGGGGGTTTGGGCGAACACTGAAGCTTTCTTT
cdr3_aa: CASSPKGVWANTEAFF

j_call: TRBJ2-1
d_call: NA
v_call: TRBV6-1
cdr3_length: 15
clone_size: many
cdr3_nt: TGTGCCAGCAGTCCTCAAATCGGGACTGTCGATGAGCAGTTCTTC
cdr3_aa: CASSPQIGTVDEQFF

j_call: TRBJ1-4
d_call: NA
v_call: TRBV20-1
cdr3_length: 15
clone_size: many
cdr3_nt: TGCAGTGCTAGGCCCCATTTCGCCGCAAATGAAAAACTGTTTTTT
cdr3_aa: CSARPHFAANEKLFF

j_call: TRBJ1-2
d_call: TRBD1
v_call: TRBV5-1
cdr3_length: 12
clone_size: NA
cdr3_nt: TGCGCCAGCAGCCTATACAGGGGTGGCTACACCTTC
cdr3_aa: CASSLYRGGYTF

j_call: TRBJ2-2
d_call: NA
v_call: TRBV12-3/TRBV12-4
cdr3_length: 12
clone_size: NA
cdr3_nt: TGTGCCAGCACCAGGAGAGTCCCGGAGCTGTTTTTT
cdr3_aa: CASTRRVPELFF

j_call: TRBJ2-1
d_call: TRBD2
v_call: TRBV9
cdr3_length: 16
clone_size: few
cdr3_nt: TGTGCCAGCAGTATAAGACTAGCGGGAGAAAAGGGTGAGCAGTTCTTC
cdr3_aa: CASSIRLAGEKGEQFF

j_call: TRBJ2-5
d_call: NA
v_call: TRBV24-1
cdr3_length: 14
clone_size: many
cdr3_nt: TGTGCCACCAGTGATTTACGGAACCAAGAGACCCAGTACTTC
cdr3_aa: CATSDLRNQETQYF

j_call: TRBJ1-3
d_call: NA
v_call: TRBV25-1
cdr3_length: 11
clone_size: once
cdr3_nt: TGTGCCAGCATTCTAGGCGTCACCATATATTTT
cdr3_aa: CASILGVTIYF

j_call: TRBJ1-1
d_call: TRBD1
v_call: TRBV19
cdr3_length: 13
clone_size: many
cdr3_nt: TGTGCCACCCGGACAGGATTAAGCGCTGAAGCTTTCTTT
cdr3_aa: CATRTGLSAEAFF

j_call: TRBJ2-4
d_call: NA
v_call: TRBV5-6
cdr3_length: 14
clone_size: NA
cdr3_nt: TGTGCCAGCGCCTCGGCCCTTTCCAAAAACATTCAGTACTTC
cdr3_aa: CASASALSKNIQYF

j_call: TRBJ2-3
d_call: NA
v_call: TRBV2
cdr3_length: 13
clone_size: many
cdr3_nt: TGTGCCAGCAGCCCCCGGCAGGAGGGTACGCAGTATTTT
cdr3_aa: CASSPRQEGTQYF